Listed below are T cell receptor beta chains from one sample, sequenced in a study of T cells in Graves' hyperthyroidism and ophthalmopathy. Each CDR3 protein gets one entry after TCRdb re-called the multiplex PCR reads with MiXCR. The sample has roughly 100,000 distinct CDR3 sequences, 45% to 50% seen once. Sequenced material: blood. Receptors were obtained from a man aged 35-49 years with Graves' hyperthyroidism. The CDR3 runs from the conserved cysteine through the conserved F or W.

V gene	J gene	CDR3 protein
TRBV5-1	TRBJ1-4	CASSRDVGPDNEKLFF
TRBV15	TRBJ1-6	CATSREDSPLHF
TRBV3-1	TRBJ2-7	CASSHSLVPHEQYF
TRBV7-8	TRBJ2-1	CASRFADRDSYNEQFF
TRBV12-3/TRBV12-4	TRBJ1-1	CASSGQAEAFF
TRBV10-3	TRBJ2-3	CASGTGRGYTDTQYF
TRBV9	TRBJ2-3	CASSVQAVITDTQYF
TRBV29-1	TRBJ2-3	CSAQTDTDTQYF
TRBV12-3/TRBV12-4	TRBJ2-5	CASSGRGDRETQYF
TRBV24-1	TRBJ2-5	CATSEGHPRETQYF
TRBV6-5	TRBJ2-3	CASSYDGAIDTDTQYF
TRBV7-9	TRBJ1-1	CASSPRQTEAFF
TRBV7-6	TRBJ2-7	CASTLGGSSYEQYF
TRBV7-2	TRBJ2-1	CASSTTGTYNEQFF
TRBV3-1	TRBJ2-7	CASSPPPCNEQYF
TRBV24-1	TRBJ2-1	CATSDPGTRGYNEQFF
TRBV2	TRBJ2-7	CASANGVEFYEQYF
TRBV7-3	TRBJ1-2	CASSLSGANYGYTF
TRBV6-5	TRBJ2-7	CASSYFGGSSYEQYF
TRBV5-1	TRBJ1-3	CASSKGTGFGNTIYF
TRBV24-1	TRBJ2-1	CATSDPDRGRREQFF
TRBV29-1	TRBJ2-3	CSVESTADTQYF
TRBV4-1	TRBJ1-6	CASSQDWRNSPLHF
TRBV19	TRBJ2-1	CASSISQGGYNEQFF
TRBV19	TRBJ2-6	CASSIRAPPGSNVLTF
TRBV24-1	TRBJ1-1	CATSDVGQPKSTEASF
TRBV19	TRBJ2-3	CASSILGISTDTQYF
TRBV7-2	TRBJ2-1	CASSLEREAPWEQFF
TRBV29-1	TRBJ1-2	CSVLLRTGGYTF
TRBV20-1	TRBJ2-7	CSARLAGYYEQYF
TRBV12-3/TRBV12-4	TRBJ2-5	CASSEGWSRQETQYF
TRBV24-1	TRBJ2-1	CATRGLAEGSSHNEQFF
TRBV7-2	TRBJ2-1	CASSQLAGAFVNEQFF
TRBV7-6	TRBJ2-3	CASSLSAGGRDTQYF
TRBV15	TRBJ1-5	CATPGEEYQPQHF
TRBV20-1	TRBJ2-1	CSAPGQSGNEQFF
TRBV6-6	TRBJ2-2	CASAGLAGGPGTGELFF
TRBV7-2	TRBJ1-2	CASSLPTVNGYTF